This T cell receptor (beta chain) comes out of a study of blood T cells in healthy people across ages. A sample-barcoded 5' primer and a J-beta primer mix were used in a second PCR of about 6 to 12 cycles. TCRdb reprocessed the 5' RACE reads via MiXCR and lists one record per CDR3 protein. The sample lists 650,000 to 800,000 distinct CDR3 sequences, around 43% seen once, with roughly 19% in the top ten. This CDR3 region has 14 residues. V shed 6 bases and J 0 bases; nucleotides not matched to a gene: 4. This receptor was obtained from a man in his sixties in good health. The chain employs TRBV12-3 or TRBV12-4 and TRBJ2-7; 8 bases line up with TRBD2. Sequencing was carried out using blood. Here the CDR3 DNA reads TGTGCCAGCAGGTTTAGCGGGGACTCCTACGAGCAGTACTTC. Residues: CASRFSGDSYEQYF.